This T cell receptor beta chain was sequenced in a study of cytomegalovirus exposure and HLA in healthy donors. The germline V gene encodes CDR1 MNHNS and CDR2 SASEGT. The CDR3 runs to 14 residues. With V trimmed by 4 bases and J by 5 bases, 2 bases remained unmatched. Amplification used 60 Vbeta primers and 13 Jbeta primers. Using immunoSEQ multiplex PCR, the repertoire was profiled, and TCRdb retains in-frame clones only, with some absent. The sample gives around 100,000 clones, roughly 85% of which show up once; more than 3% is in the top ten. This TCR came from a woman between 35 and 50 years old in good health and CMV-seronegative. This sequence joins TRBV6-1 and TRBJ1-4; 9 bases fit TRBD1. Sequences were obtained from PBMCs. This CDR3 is CASSAGTGNEKLFF. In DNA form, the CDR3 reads TGTGCCAGCAGTGCCGGGACAGGGAATGAAAAACTGTTTTTT.